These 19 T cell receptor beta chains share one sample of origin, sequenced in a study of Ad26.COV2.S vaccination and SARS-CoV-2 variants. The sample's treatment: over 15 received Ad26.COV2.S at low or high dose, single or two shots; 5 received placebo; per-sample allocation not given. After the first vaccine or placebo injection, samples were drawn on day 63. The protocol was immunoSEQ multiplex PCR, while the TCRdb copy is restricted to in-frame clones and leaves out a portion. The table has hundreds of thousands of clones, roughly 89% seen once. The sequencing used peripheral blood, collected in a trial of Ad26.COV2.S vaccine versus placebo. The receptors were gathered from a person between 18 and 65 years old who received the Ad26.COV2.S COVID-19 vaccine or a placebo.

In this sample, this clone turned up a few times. Written as DNA, the CDR3 is TGTGCCAGCGGTGAACCGGGATCCCAAGAGACCCAGTACTTC. Amino acids: CASGEPGSQETQYF. The chain combines TRBV7-9 with TRBJ2-5; tentative D call: TRBD2 (5 bases). CDR1 is SEHNR, CDR2 FQNEAQ, per germline (reference sequence). The ends were cut back, 8 bases at V and 1 base at J, with 14 bases in the middle. The CDR3 loop spans 14 amino acids.

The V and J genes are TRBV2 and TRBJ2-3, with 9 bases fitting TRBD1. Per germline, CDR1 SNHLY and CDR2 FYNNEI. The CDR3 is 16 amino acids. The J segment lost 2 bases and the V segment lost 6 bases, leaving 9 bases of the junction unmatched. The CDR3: CASRLRDRVTTDTQYF. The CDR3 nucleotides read TGTGCCAGCAGGCTCCGGGACAGGGTTACCACAGATACGCAGTATTTT.

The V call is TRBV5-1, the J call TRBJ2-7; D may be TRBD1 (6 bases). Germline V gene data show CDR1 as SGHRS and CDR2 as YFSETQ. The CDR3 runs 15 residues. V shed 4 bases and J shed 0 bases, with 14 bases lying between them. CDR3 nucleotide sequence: TGCGCCAGCAGCATCAGACAGGATAGCTCCTACGAGCAGTACTTC. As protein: CASSIRQDSSYEQYF.

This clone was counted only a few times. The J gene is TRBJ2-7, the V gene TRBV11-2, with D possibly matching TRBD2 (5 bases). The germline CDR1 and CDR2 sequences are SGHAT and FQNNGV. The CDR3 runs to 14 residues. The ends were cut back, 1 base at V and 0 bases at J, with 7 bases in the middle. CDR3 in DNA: TGTGCCAGCAGCTTAGTGGGGAGCTCCTACGAGCAGTACTTC. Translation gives CASSLVGSSYEQYF.

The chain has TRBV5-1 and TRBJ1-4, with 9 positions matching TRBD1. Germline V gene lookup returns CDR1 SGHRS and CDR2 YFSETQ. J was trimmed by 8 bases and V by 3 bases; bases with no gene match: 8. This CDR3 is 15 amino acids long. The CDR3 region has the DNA TGCGCCAGCAGCTCCCGGACAGGGGAGGGGGAAAAACTGTTTTTT. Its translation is CASSSRTGEGEKLFF.

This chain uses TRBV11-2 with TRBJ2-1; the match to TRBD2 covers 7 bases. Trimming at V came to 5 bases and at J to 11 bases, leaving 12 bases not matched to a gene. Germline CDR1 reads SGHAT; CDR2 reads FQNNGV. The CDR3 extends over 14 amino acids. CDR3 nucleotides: TGTGCCAGCAGCCCAGGGACTACAATGACCAAGCAGTTCTTC. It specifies CASSPGTTMTKQFF.

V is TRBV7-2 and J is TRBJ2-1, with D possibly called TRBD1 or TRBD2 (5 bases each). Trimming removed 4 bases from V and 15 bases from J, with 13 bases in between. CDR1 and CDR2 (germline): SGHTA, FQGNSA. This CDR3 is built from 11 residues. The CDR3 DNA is TGTGCCAGCAGCTCCCGGGACCGGCGGTTCTTC. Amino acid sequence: CASSSRDRRFF.

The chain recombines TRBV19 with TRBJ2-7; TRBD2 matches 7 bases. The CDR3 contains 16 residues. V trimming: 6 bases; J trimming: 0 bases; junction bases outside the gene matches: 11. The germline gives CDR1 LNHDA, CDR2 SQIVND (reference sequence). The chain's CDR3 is CASRNGGASGSYEQYF. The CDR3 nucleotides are TGTGCCAGTAGGAACGGAGGGGCTAGCGGCTCCTACGAGCAGTACTTC.

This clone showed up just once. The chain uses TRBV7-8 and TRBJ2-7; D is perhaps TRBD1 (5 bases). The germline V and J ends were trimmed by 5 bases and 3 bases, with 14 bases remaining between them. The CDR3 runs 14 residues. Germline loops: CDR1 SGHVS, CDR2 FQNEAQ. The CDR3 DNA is TGTGCCAGCAGCCCTGGCCAGGGTTACTACGAGCAGTACTTC. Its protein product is CASSPGQGYYEQYF.

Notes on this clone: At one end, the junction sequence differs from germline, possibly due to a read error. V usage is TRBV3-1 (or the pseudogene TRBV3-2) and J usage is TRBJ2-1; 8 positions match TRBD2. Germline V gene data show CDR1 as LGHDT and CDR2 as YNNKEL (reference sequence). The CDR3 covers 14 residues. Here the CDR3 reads CAGSHSGSYNEQFF. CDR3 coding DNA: TGTGCCGGCAGCCACAGCGGGAGTTACAATGAGCAGTTCTTC.

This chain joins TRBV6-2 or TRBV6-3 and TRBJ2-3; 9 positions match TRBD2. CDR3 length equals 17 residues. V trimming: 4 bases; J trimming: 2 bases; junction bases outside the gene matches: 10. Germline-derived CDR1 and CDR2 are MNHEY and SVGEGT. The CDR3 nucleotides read TGTGCCAGCAGTTCCATATTAGCGGGGGAAACCACAGATACGCAGTATTTT. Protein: CASSSILAGETTDTQYF.

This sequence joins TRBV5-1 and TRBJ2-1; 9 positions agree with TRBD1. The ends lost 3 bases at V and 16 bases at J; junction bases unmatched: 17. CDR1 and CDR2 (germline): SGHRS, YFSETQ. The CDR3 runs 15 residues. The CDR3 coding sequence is TGCGCCAGCAGCTGGGGCGGCTCTATGCCGGGACAGGGTTTCTTC. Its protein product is CASSWGGSMPGQGFF.

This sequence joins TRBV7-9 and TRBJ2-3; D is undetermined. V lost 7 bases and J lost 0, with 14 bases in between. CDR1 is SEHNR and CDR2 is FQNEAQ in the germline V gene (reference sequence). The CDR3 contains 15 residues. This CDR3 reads CASTGRTSSTDTQYF. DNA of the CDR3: TGTGCCAGCACCGGTAGGACCTCTAGCACAGATACGCAGTATTTT.

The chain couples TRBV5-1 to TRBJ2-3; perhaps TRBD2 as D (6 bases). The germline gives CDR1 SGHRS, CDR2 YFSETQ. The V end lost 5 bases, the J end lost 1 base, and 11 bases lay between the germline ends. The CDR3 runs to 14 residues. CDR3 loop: CASSPRGGTDTQYF. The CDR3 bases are TGCGCCAGCAGTCCGCGGGGAGGCACAGATACGCAGTATTTT.

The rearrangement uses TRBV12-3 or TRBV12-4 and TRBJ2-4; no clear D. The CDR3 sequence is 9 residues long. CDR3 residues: CAVKNIQYF. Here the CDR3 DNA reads TGTGCGGTCAAAAACATTCAGTACTTC.

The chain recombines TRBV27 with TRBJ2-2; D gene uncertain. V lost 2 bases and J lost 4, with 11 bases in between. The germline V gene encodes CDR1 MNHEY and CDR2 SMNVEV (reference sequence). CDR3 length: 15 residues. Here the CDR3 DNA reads TGTGCCAGCAGTTTAAGGCCATTCAGCACCGGGGAGCTGTTTTTT. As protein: CASSLRPFSTGELFF.

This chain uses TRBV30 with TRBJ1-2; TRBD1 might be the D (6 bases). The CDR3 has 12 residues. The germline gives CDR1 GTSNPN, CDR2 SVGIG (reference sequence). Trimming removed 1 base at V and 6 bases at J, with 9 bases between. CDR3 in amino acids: CAWSGGADGYTF. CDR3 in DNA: TGTGCCTGGAGTGGGGGGGCGGATGGCTACACCTTC.

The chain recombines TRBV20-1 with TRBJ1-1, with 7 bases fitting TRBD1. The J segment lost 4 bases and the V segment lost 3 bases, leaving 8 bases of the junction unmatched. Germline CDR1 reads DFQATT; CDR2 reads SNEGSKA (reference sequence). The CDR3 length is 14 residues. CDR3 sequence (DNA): TGCAGTGCTAGTGAGACAGGGAGGGGCACTGAAGCTTTCTTT. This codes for CSASETGRGTEAFF.

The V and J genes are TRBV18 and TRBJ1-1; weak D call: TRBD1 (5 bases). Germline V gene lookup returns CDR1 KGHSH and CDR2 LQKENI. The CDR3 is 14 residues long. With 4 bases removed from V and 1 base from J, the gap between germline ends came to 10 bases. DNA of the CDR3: TGTGCCAGCTCACTGGGAGGGACGAACACTGAAGCTTTCTTT. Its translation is CASSLGGTNTEAFF. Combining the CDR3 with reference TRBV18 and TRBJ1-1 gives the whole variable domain NAGVMQNPRHLVRRRGQEARLRCSPMKGHSHVYWYRQLPEEGLKFMVYLQKENIIDESGMPKERFSAEFPKEGPSILRIQQVVRGDSAAYFCASSLGGTNTEAFFGQGTRLTVV.